A single sample gave rise to the 30 T cell receptor beta chains below, sequenced in a study of vaccination and CD4 T cells after COVID-19. Documented time point: late sampling 161 to 241 days after vaccination in a few convalescent patients. One entry per CDR3 protein results from TCRdb running MiXCR on the PCR reads. This sample has 26,000 or so distinct CDR3 sequences, with approximately 48% found just once. The sequencing used CD4+ T cells from blood, collected about 7 months after SARS-CoV-2 vaccination. Every receptor here comes from a human donor who had recovered from COVID-19.

The CDR3, as DNA: TGTGCCAGCAGCCACCGGGACAGGGGACCCTCTGGGGCCAACGTCCTGACTTTC. Protein sequence: CASSHRDRGPSGANVLTF. V and J are TRBV7-2 and TRBJ2-6; 10 positions agree with TRBD1. Germline lookup yields CDR1 SGHTA and CDR2 FQGNSA. The ends lost 5 bases at V and 0 bases at J; junction bases unmatched: 7. This CDR3 is built from 18 residues.

The chain has TRBV6-1 and TRBJ2-5, with D possibly called TRBD1 or TRBD2 (5 bases each). This CDR3 comprises 14 residues. Per the germline V gene, CDR1 is MNHNS and CDR2 is SASEGT. Trimming pared 5 bases from V and 1 base from J, leaving 11 bases between. CDR3 coding DNA: TGTGCCAGCAGTCGGGACCCGGGCCAAGAGACCCAGTACTTC. Amino acids: CASSRDPGQETQYF.

The V gene is TRBV7-2, the J gene TRBJ2-7; 7 bases agree with TRBD2. V lost 1 base to trimming and J lost 4 bases; unmatched junction nucleotides: 13. Germline CDR1 is SGHTA and CDR2 is FQGNSA. The length of the CDR3 is 17 residues. As DNA, the CDR3 is TGTGCCAGCAGCTTAGATAGTGGGGGGGTCCTAAGGTACGAGCAGTACTTC. Amino acids: CASSLDSGGVLRYEQYF.

There are a few counts of this clonotype. The V and J genes are TRBV19 and TRBJ1-2; D might be TRBD1 (5 bases). The germline V gene encodes CDR1 LNHDA and CDR2 SQIVND (reference sequence). The V end lost 4 bases, the J end lost 1 base, and 10 bases lay between the germline ends. The CDR3 loop spans 14 amino acids. Here the CDR3 DNA reads TGTGCCAGTAGTAGGGACGCGATTAACTATGGCTACACCTTC. Residues: CASSRDAINYGYTF.

V and J are TRBV7-8 and TRBJ1-1, with D uncertain. Germline values: CDR1 SGHVS, CDR2 FQNEAQ. The CDR3 covers 13 residues. Trimming took off 7 bases at V and 1 base at J, with 10 bases between the two ends. The CDR3 is CASTERRNTEAFF. The CDR3 bases are TGTGCCAGCACGGAGAGAAGGAACACTGAAGCTTTCTTT.

The chain is built from TRBV2 and TRBJ2-3; D gene uncertain. CDR1 SNHLY and CDR2 FYNNEI come from the germline V gene. The CDR3 contains 13 residues. The V end was cut by 4 bases, the J end by 1 base, with 6 bases between. The CDR3 here is CASSAQGTDTQYF. CDR3 bases: TGTGCCAGCAGTGCCCAGGGCACAGATACGCAGTATTTT. Looking up the rest from reference TRBV2 and TRBJ2-3 gives the full variable domain: EPEVTQTPSHQVTQMGQEVILRCVPISNHLYFYWYRQILGQKVEFLVSFYNNEISEKSEIFDDQFSVERPDGSNFTLKIRSTKLEDSAMYFCASSAQGTDTQYFGPGTRLTVL.

This clonotype was found a few times. The V and J genes are TRBV15 and TRBJ2-3, with a possible D match to TRBD1 (6 bases). This CDR3 is built from 15 residues. Germline V CDR1 and CDR2: LNHNV, YYDKDF (reference sequence). With 1 base removed from V and 2 bases from J, the gap between germline ends came to 10 bases. The CDR3: CATSRADSATDTQYF. For the CDR3, the DNA is TGTGCCACCAGCAGAGCGGACAGCGCCACAGATACGCAGTATTTT.

The CDR3 sequence is CASSWTPGDTEAFF. CDR3 in DNA: TGTGCCAGCAGCTGGACGCCCGGGGACACTGAAGCTTTCTTT. The gene calls are TRBV7-2 and TRBJ1-1, with D unclear. The V end was cut by 4 bases, the J end by 3 bases, with 12 bases between. Germline V gives CDR1 SGHTA, CDR2 FQGNSA. The CDR3 loop spans 14 amino acids.

The table lists this clonotype with a few counts. The chain uses TRBV7-2 and TRBJ2-5; 14 positions match TRBD2. V shed 5 bases and J 7 bases; nucleotides not matched to a gene: 9. The CDR3 is 16 residues long. Per germline, CDR1 SGHTA and CDR2 FQGNSA. CDR3 DNA sequence: TGTGCCAGCAGCAATCGACTAGCGGGAGGGGTGGGGACCCAGTACTTC. Its protein product is CASSNRLAGGVGTQYF. Full variable domain (missing parts from reference TRBV7-2 and TRBJ2-5): GAGVSQSPSNKVTEKGKDVELRCDPISGHTALYWYRQSLGQGLEFLIYFQGNSAPDKSGLPSDRFSAERTGGSVSTLTIQRTQQEDSAVYLCASSNRLAGGVGTQYFGPGTRLLVL.

The chain couples TRBV20-1 to TRBJ1-5; 8 bases align to TRBD1. Germline-derived CDR1 and CDR2 are DFQATT and SNEGSKA (reference sequence). With V trimmed by 3 bases and J by 6 bases, 7 bases remained unmatched. The CDR3 is 14 residues long. This CDR3 reads CSASNNRGSQPQHF. CDR3 coding DNA: TGCAGTGCTAGCAACAACAGGGGGTCTCAGCCCCAGCATTTT.

The genes are TRBV11-2 and TRBJ2-5, with 7 bases fitting TRBD1. The J segment lost 5 bases and the V segment lost 5 bases, leaving 14 bases of the junction unmatched. Germline lookup yields CDR1 SGHAT and CDR2 FQNNGV. This CDR3 has 16 amino acids. The CDR3 region is CASSLGPTTGIETQYF. The CDR3 DNA reads TGTGCCAGCAGCCTAGGGCCAACGACAGGGATTGAGACCCAGTACTTC.

This clonotype has a handful of counts. The rearrangement links TRBV6-2 or TRBV6-3 to TRBJ2-7; TRBD2 aligns across 7 bases. The CDR3 consists of 14 residues. Per the germline V gene, CDR1 is MNHEY and CDR2 is SVGEGT. V dropped 5 bases and J dropped 0; count of bases not matched to a gene: 4. The CDR3 loop reads CASSPGTNSYEQYF. The CDR3 nucleotides are TGTGCCAGCAGTCCCGGGACTAACTCCTACGAGCAGTACTTC.

The chain recombines TRBV7-6 with TRBJ2-7; D is unresolved. Trimming removed 0 bases at V and 1 base at J, with 7 bases between. The CDR3 length is 14 residues. Germline CDR1 reads SGHVS; CDR2 reads FNYEAQ. CDR3 sequence: CASSLAGSSYEQYF. The CDR3 DNA reads as TGTGCCAGCAGCTTAGCTGGTTCATCCTACGAGCAGTACTTC.

The J gene is TRBJ1-5, the V gene TRBV6-5; 8 positions match TRBD1. The CDR3 covers 15 residues. Germline values: CDR1 MNHEY, CDR2 SVGAGI. The ends lost 0 bases at V and 7 bases at J; junction bases unmatched: 5. The DNA for the CDR3 is TGTGCCAGCAGTTACTCGCAGGGGGCCGGGCAGCCCCAGCATTTT. Translation: CASSYSQGAGQPQHF.

V usage is TRBV19 and J usage is TRBJ2-5, with D possibly TRBD2 on 5 matching bases. Germline values: CDR1 LNHDA, CDR2 SQIVND (reference sequence). The CDR3 contains 16 residues. V lost 1 base to trimming and J lost 6 bases, with 18 bases between them. Here the CDR3 reads CASSIGSRRQLKTQYF. In DNA, the CDR3 is TGTGCCAGTAGTATAGGGAGCCGGAGGCAATTGAAGACCCAGTACTTC.

This clonotype was seen more than once but under ten times. The chain employs TRBV19 and TRBJ2-7, with D possibly called TRBD1 or TRBD2 (7 bases each). V gave up 3 bases and J gave up 5 bases, with 14 bases separating them. Germline CDR1 reads LNHDA; CDR2 reads SQIVND (reference sequence). The CDR3 is made up of 14 amino acids. The CDR3 DNA sequence: TGTGCCAGTAGTATCGACAGGGAGGGGAACGAGCAGTACTTC. Amino acid sequence: CASSIDREGNEQYF.

The gene calls are TRBV11-3 and TRBJ1-2; 8 bases agree with TRBD1. Losses at the gene ends were 0 bases for V and 0 bases for J; bases not matched to a gene: 6. This CDR3 has 17 residues. CDR1 is SGHNT, CDR2 YENEEA, per germline. The CDR3, as DNA: TGTGCCAGCAGCTTAGACCCTCCGGACAGGGCTAACTATGGCTACACCTTC. Translation: CASSLDPPDRANYGYTF. The variable domain in full, completed from reference TRBV11-3 and TRBJ1-2, reads EAGVVQSPRYKIIEKKQPVAFWCNPISGHNTLYWYLQNLGQGPELLIRYENEEAVDDSQLPKDRFSAERLKGVDSTLKIQPAELGDSAVYLCASSLDPPDRANYGYTFGSGTRLTVV.

The chain links TRBV24-1 to TRBJ2-1, with 7 positions matching TRBD1. J lost 12 bases, V lost 4 bases, and 5 bases had no gene match. This CDR3 is built from 12 residues. Germline assignment: CDR1 KGHDR and CDR2 SFDVKD. The CDR3 DNA follows: TGTGCCACCAGTGACCGGGACAGTGCGCAGTTCTTC. Translating it yields CATSDRDSAQFF.

This chain joins TRBV7-9 and TRBJ2-7; 7 nucleotides line up with TRBD2. With V trimmed by 1 base and J by 6 bases, 15 bases remained unmatched. The CDR3 runs 17 residues. Per germline, CDR1 SEHNR and CDR2 FQNEAQ (reference sequence). CDR3 DNA sequence: TGTGCCAGCAGCTTAGGGGCAGGGAGGGGTCTGTCAGGCGAGCAGTACTTC. It is translated as CASSLGAGRGLSGEQYF.

This clonotype appeared a single time. The chain couples TRBV7-3 to TRBJ2-3; 11 nucleotides agree with TRBD2. This CDR3 spans 15 amino acids. Germline values: CDR1 SGHTA, CDR2 FQGTGA. The ends lost 6 bases at V and 8 bases at J; junction bases unmatched: 10. The CDR3 DNA reads TGTGCCAGCAGTTTGGGACTAGCGGAGACTGGTACGCAGTATTTT. Translated, it gives CASSLGLAETGTQYF.

This CDR3 is CASSLALYLAGVETQYF. CDR3 coding DNA: TGTGCCAGCAGCTTAGCGCTGTATCTAGCGGGAGTAGAGACCCAGTACTTC. The genes are TRBV7-9 and TRBJ2-5, with TRBD2 matching over 10 bases. The CDR3 loop spans 17 amino acids. V was clipped by 0 bases and J by 4 bases; unmatched bases: 8. CDR1 is SEHNR and CDR2 is FQNEAQ in the germline V gene (reference sequence). Using reference TRBV7-9 and TRBJ2-5 for the parts outside the CDR3, the full variable domain is DTGVSQNPRHKITKRGQNVTFRCDPISEHNRLYWYRQTLGQGPEFLTYFQNEAQLEKSRLLSDRFSAERPKGSFSTLEIQRTEQGDSAMYLCASSLALYLAGVETQYFGPGTRLLVL.

V usage is TRBV21-1 and J usage is TRBJ2-7; the D segment call TRBD1 is taken from the table without a DNA check. TRBV21-1 constitutes a pseudogene. The CDR3 is 15 residues long. CDR3 residues: CASSKGQANFYEQYF. The CDR3 coding sequence is TGTGCCAGCAGCAAGGGACAGGCAAACTTCTACGAGCAGTACTTC.

This clonotype is categorized as medium-sized. This chain links TRBV27 with TRBJ2-1; the match to TRBD2 covers 12 bases. V was clipped by 5 bases and J by 8 bases; unmatched bases: 4. Germline CDR1 reads MNHEY; CDR2 reads SMNVEV (reference sequence). The CDR3 extends over 14 amino acids. Here the CDR3 DNA reads TGTGCCAGCAGTGGACTAGCGGGATACGATGAGCAGTTCTTC. It translates to CASSGLAGYDEQFF.

The rearrangement uses TRBV6-1 and TRBJ1-5, with D possibly TRBD1 on 5 matching bases. CDR1 and CDR2 from the germline V gene are MNHNS and SASEGT. CDR3 length equals 14 residues. The V end lost 8 bases, the J end lost 1 base, and 12 bases lay between the germline ends. CDR3 nucleotide sequence: TGTGCCAGCTCCTACCGGGGCAGCAATCAGCCCCAGCATTTT. Translating it yields CASSYRGSNQPQHF.

In its sample, this clonotype was seen a few times. One end of the junction is discordant with germline, which a read error may explain. The chain links TRBV6-4 to TRBJ2-1; 7 bases match TRBD2. The CDR3 totals 15 residues. Germline loops: CDR1 MRHNA, CDR2 SNTAGT. CDR3 residues: CATSEMTGGYNEQFF. In DNA form, the CDR3 reads TGTGCCACCAGTGAAATGACGGGAGGTTACAATGAGCAGTTCTTC.

The CDR3 loop is CASSLGEEQFF. In DNA form, the CDR3 reads TGTGCCAGCAGCCTGGGCGAGGAGCAGTTCTTC. The chain joins TRBV6-2 or TRBV6-3 to TRBJ2-1; the D is unclear. CDR1 is MNHEY and CDR2 is SVGEGT in the germline V gene. The CDR3 is made up of 11 amino acids. The ends were cut back, 6 bases at V and 10 bases at J, with 10 bases in the middle.

The chain joins TRBV6-5 to TRBJ2-3; tentatively, D is TRBD2 (5 bases). Germline CDR1 MNHEY, CDR2 SVGAGI. Trimming shortened V by 2 bases and J by 0 bases, and 9 bases separated the two germline ends. The length of the CDR3 is 15 residues. The CDR3 nucleotides are TGTGCCAGCAGTTACCCGGGGTCTAGCACAGATACGCAGTATTTT. Amino acids: CASSYPGSSTDTQYF.

The table lists this clonotype with a few counts. The gene calls are TRBV7-9 and TRBJ2-3, with 8 bases fitting TRBD2. The CDR3 has 16 amino acids. Germline V gene sequence: CDR1 SEHNR, CDR2 FQNEAQ (reference sequence). Trimming cost V 0 bases and J 1 base; bases outside gene matches: 3. CDR3 DNA sequence: TGTGCCAGCAGCTTAGCGCCGACTAGCGGCACAGATACGCAGTATTTT. Its protein is CASSLAPTSGTDTQYF.

Here the CDR3 reads CASSLLQENTEAFF. CDR3 coding DNA: TGTGCCAGCAGTTTACTTCAGGAGAACACTGAAGCTTTCTTT. The chain uses TRBV28 and TRBJ1-1; D is unclear. Germline V gives CDR1 MDHEN, CDR2 SYDVKM. The CDR3 length is 14 residues. V was shortened by 2 bases and J by 1 base, with 8 bases between the two germline ends. Together with reference TRBV28 and TRBJ1-1, the CDR3 gives the full variable domain: DVKVTQSSRYLVKRTGEKVFLECVQDMDHENMFWYRQDPGLGLRLIYFSYDVKMKEKGDIPEGYSVSREKKERFSLILESASTNQTSMYLCASSLLQENTEAFFGQGTRLTVV.

The rearrangement links TRBV2 to TRBJ1-6, with 8 bases lining up with TRBD1. The CDR3 length is 13 residues. CDR1 and CDR2 (germline): SNHLY, FYNNEI. Trimming took 8 bases from V and 9 from J; bases not matched to a gene: 6. The CDR3 spells CASGRDRSSPLHF. The CDR3 DNA follows: TGTGCCAGCGGGAGGGACAGGTCTTCACCCCTCCACTTT.